This T cell receptor (beta chain) was sequenced in a study of blood T cells in healthy people across ages. A second about 6 to 12 cycle PCR used barcoded and J-beta primers. Via MiXCR, TCRdb re-called the 5' RACE reads, giving one row per CDR3 protein. The table records 1 million or so distinct CDR3 sequences, roughly a quarter of them present only once. In germline, CDR1 is DFQATT, CDR2 SNEGSKA (reference sequence). CDR3 length: 16 amino acids. Trimming removed 6 bases from V and 0 bases from J, with 15 bases in between. The same specimen was also included in a second study, on T cells of mothers and their children.

The V gene is TRBV20-1, the J gene TRBJ2-6; D not resolved. This sequence was found in a girl aged 2 to 9 in good health. What was sequenced was blood. CDR3 amino acids: CSAPSDVPSGANVLTF. The CDR3, as DNA: TGCAGTGCCCCCTCGGACGTGCCCTCTGGGGCCAACGTCCTGACTTTC.